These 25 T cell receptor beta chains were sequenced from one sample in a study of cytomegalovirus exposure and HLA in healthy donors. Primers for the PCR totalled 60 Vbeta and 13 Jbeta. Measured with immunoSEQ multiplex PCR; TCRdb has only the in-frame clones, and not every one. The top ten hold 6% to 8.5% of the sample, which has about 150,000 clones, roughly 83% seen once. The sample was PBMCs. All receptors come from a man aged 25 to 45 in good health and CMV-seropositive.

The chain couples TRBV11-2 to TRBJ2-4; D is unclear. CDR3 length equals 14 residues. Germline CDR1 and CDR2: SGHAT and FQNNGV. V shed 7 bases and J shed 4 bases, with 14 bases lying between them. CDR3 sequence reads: CASKNAYLKNIQYF. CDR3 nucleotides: TGTGCCAGCAAAAATGCGTACCTAAAAAACATTCAGTACTTC. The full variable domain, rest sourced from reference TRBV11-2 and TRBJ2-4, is EAGVAQSPRYKIIEKRQSVAFWCNPISGHATLYWYQQILGQGPKLLIQFQNNGVVDDSQLPKDRFSAERLKGVDSTLKIQPAKLEDSAVYLCASKNAYLKNIQYFGAGTRLSVL.

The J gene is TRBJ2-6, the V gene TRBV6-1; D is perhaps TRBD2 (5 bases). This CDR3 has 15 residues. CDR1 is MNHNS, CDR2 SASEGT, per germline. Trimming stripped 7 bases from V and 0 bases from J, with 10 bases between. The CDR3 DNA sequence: TGTGCCAGCATCGCCGGGGTCTCTGGGGCCAACGTCCTGACTTTC. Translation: CASIAGVSGANVLTF.

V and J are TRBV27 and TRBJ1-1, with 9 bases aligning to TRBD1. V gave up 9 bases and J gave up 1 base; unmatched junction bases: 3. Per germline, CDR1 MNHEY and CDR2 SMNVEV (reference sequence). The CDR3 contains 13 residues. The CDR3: CASTGQGNTEAFF. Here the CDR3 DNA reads TGTGCCAGTACGGGACAGGGGAACACTGAAGCTTTCTTT.

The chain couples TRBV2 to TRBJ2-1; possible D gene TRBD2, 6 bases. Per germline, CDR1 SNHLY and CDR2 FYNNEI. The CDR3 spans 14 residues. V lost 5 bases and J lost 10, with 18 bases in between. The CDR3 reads CASSRTISEGEQFF. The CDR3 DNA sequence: TGTGCCAGCAGTCGGACTATTTCAGAGGGAGAGCAGTTCTTC.

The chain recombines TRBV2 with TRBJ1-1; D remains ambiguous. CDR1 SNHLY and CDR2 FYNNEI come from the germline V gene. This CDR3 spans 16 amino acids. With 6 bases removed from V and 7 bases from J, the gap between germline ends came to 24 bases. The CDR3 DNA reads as TGTGCCAGCAGCGCCCGAGAAGGCGATGGGTCGGGTGAAGCTTTCTTT. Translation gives CASSAREGDGSGEAFF.

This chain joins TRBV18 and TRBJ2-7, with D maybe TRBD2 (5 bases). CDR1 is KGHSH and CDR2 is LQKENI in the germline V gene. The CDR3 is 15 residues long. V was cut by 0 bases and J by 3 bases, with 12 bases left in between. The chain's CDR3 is CASSPPRTGNYEQYF. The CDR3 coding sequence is TGTGCCAGCTCACCACCCCGAACGGGGAACTACGAGCAGTACTTC.

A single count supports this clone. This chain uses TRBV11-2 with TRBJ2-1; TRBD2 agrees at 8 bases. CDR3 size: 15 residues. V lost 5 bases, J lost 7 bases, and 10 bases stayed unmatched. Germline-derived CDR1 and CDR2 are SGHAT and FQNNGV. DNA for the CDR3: TGTGCCAGCAGCCTTAGCCGACTAGCGAGGAATGAGCAGTTCTTC. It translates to CASSLSRLARNEQFF.

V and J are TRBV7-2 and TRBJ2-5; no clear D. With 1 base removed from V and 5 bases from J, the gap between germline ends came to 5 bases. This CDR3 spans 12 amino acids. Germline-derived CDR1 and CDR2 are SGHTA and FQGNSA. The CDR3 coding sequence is TGTGCCAGCAGCTTAGGGCGGGAGACCCAGTACTTC. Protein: CASSLGRETQYF.

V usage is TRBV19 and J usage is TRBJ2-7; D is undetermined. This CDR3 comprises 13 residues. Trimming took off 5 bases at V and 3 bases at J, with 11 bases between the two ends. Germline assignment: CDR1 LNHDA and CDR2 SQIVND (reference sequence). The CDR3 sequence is CASSLTWSYEQYF. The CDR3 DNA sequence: TGTGCCAGTAGTCTAACCTGGAGCTACGAGCAGTACTTC.

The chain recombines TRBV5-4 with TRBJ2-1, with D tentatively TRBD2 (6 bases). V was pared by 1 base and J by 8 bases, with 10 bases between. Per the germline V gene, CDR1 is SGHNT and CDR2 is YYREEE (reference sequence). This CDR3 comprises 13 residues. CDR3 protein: CASSLQGGDEQFF. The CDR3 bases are TGTGCCAGCAGCTTGCAGGGCGGGGATGAGCAGTTCTTC.

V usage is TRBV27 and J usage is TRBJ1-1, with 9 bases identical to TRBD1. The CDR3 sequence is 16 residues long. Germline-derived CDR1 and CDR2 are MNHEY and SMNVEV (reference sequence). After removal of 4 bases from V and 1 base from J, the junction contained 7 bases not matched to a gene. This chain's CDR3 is CASSSTLTGGNTEAFF. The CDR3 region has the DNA TGTGCCAGCAGTTCTACCCTGACAGGGGGGAACACTGAAGCTTTCTTT.

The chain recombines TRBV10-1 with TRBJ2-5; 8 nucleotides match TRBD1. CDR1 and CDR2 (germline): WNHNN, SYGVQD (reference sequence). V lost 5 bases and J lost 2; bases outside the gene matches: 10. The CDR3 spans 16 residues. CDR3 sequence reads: CASSQPDRATQETQYF. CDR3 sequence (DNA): TGCGCCAGCAGTCAACCGGACAGGGCGACACAAGAGACCCAGTACTTC.

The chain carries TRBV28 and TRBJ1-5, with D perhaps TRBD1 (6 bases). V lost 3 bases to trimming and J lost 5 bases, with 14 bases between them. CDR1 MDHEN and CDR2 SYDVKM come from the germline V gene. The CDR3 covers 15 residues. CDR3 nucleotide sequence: TGTGCCAGCAGTTTCCCCTCAGGGGCCGATCAGCCCCAGCATTTT. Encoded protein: CASSFPSGADQPQHF.

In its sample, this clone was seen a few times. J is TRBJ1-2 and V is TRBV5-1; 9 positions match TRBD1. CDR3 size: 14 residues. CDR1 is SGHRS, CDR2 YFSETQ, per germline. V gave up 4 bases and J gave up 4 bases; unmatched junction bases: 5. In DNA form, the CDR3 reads TGCGCCAGCAGCACGGACAGGGGTGGCTATGGCTACACCTTC. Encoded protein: CASSTDRGGYGYTF. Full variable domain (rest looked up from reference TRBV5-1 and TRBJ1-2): KAGVTQTPRYLIKTRGQQVTLSCSPISGHRSVSWYQQTPGQGLQFLFEYFSETQRNKGNFPGRFSGRQFSNSRSEMNVSTLELGDSALYLCASSTDRGGYGYTFGSGTRLTVV.

CDR3 DNA: TGTGCCAGCAGTTACTCGAGCCAGCGGGAAGCTTTCTTT. Residues: CASSYSSQREAFF. V is TRBV6-6 and J is TRBJ1-1; D is undetermined. Germline CDR1 MNHNY, CDR2 SVGAGI (reference sequence). V lost 0 bases and J lost 8, with 10 bases in between. The CDR3 runs 13 residues.

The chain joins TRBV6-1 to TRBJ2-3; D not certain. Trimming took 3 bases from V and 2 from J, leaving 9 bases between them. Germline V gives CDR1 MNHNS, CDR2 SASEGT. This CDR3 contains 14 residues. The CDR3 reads CASSEWSITDTQYF. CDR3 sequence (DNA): TGTGCCAGCAGTGAGTGGTCTATCACAGATACGCAGTATTTT.

The CDR3 here is CAWSHGQGKSSGANVLTF. The CDR3 DNA reads TGTGCCTGGAGTCACGGACAGGGAAAATCTTCTGGGGCCAACGTCCTGACTTTC. The chain is built from TRBV30 and TRBJ2-6, with 8 nucleotides matching TRBD1. V gave up 2 bases and J gave up 1 base; unmatched junction bases: 10. The CDR3 has 18 amino acids. From germline, CDR1 is GTSNPN and CDR2 SVGIG (reference sequence).

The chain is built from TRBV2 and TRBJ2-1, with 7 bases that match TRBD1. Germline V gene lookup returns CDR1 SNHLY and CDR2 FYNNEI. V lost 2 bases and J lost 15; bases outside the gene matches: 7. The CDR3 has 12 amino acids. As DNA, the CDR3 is TGTGCCAGCAGTGAAATCCGGGACAGCCGGTTCTTC. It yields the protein CASSEIRDSRFF.

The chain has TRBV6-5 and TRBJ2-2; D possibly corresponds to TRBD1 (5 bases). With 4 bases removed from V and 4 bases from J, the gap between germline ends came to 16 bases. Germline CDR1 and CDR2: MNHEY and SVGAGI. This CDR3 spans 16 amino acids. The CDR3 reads CASSWGRPASTGELFF. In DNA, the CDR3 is TGTGCCAGCAGTTGGGGCCGACCCGCGAGCACCGGGGAGCTGTTTTTT.

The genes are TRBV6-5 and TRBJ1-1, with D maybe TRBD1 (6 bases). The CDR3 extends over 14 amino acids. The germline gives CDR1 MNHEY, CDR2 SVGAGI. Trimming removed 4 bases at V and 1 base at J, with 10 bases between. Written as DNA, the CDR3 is TGTGCCAGCAGTTTATCGGGACAGAACACTGAAGCTTTCTTT. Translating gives CASSLSGQNTEAFF.

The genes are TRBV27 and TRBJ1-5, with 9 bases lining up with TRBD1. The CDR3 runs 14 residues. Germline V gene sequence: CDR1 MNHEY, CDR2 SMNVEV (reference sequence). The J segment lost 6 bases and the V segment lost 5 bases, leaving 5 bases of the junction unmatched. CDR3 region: CASSQGQGSQPQHF. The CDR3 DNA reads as TGTGCCAGCAGTCAGGGACAGGGAAGTCAGCCCCAGCATTTT.

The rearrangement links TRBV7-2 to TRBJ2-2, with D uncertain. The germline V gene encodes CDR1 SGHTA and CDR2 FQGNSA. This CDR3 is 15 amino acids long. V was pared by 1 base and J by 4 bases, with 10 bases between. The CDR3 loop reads CASSLGIRGTGELFF. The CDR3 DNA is TGTGCCAGCAGCTTAGGGATACGAGGCACCGGGGAGCTGTTTTTT.

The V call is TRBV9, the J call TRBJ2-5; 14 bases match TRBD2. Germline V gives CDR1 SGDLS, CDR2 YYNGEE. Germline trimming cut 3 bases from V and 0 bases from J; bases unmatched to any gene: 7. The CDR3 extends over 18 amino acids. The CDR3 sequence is CASSAYGLAGGNQETQYF. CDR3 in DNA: TGTGCCAGCAGCGCTTATGGACTAGCGGGGGGAAACCAAGAGACCCAGTACTTC.

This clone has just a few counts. The DNA of the CDR3 is TGTGCCAGCAGTCTACTAGACATCGGGTCCTACGAGCAGTACTTC. Its protein is CASSLLDIGSYEQYF. This chain joins TRBV14 and TRBJ2-7; D might be TRBD2 (5 bases). V was trimmed by 6 bases and J by 1 base, leaving 16 bases between them. Germline V gene lookup returns CDR1 SGHDN and CDR2 FVKESK. CDR3 length equals 15 residues.

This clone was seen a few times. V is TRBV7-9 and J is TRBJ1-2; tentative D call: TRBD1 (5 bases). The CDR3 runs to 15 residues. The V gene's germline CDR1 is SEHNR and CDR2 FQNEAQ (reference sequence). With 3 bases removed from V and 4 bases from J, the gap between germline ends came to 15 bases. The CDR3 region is CASSLGGVAAYGYTF. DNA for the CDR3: TGTGCCAGCAGCTTGGGGGGGGTGGCCGCCTATGGCTACACCTTC.